This T cell receptor beta chain was retrieved from a study of CD8+CD57+ T cells in acquired aplastic anemia. The table lists this clonotype with a few counts. Before being chosen for sequencing, patients had shown CD8+CD57+ cell expansion by flow cytometry. Patients were treatment-naive when blood was sampled. Genomic DNA templated the TCR beta VDJ and CDR3 profiling. TCRdb used MiXCR to reprocess the reads, holding one entry per CDR3 protein. The sample comprises around 500,000 distinct CDR3 sequences, approximately 32% of which are singletons, and around 0.82% rests with the top ten. Trimming removed 7 bases from V and 5 bases from J, with 17 bases in between. The CDR3 spans 14 residues. Germline V gives CDR1 SGHTA, CDR2 FQGNSA.

Material: sorted CD4+, CD8+, or CD8+CD57+ T cells (not recorded which) from PBMCs. The TCR comes from a human donor with aplastic anemia. The gene calls are TRBV7-2 and TRBJ1-1; D unclear. CDR3 sequence (DNA): TGTGCCAGCACCTTGGACTGGGAGGGTACTGAAGCTTTCTTT. Residues: CASTLDWEGTEAFF. The full variable domain, its missing parts supplied by reference TRBV7-2 and TRBJ1-1, is GAGVSQSPSNKVTEKGKDVELRCDPISGHTALYWYRQSLGQGLEFLIYFQGNSAPDKSGLPSDRFSAERTGGSVSTLTIQRTQQEDSAVYLCASTLDWEGTEAFFGQGTRLTVV.